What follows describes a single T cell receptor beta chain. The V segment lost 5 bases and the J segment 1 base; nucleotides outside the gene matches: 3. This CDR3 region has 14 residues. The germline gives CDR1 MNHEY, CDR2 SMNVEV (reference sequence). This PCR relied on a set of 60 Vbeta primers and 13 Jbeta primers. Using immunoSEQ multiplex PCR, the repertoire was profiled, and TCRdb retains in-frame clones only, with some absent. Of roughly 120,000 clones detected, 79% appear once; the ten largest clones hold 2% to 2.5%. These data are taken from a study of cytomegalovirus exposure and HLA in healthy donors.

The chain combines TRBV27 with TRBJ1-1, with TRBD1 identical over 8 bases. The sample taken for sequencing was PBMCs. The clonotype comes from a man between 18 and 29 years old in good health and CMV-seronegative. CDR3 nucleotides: TGTGCCAGCAGTGTACAGGGGGAGAACACTGAAGCTTTCTTT. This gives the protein CASSVQGENTEAFF.